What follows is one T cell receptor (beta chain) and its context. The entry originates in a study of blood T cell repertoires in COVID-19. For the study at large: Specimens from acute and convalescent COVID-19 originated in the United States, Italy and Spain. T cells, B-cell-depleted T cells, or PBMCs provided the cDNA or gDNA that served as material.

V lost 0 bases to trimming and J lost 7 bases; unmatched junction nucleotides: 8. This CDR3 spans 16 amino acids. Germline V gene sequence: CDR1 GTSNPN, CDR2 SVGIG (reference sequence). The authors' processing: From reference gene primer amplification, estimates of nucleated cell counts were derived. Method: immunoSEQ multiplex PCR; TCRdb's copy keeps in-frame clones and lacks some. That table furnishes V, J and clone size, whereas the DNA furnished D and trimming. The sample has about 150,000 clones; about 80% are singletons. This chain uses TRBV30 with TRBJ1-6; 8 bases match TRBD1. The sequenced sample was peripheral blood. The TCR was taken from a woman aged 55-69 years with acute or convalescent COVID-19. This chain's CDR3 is CAWSVPGQGRNSPLHF. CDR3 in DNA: TGTGCCTGGAGTGTACCCGGACAGGGAAGGAATTCACCCCTCCACTTT.